The present TCR beta chain was sequenced within a study of cytomegalovirus exposure and HLA in healthy donors. General study points: Among TCR sequences, most were rare, though some public TCRs appeared in many donors.

The PCR employed 60 Vbeta primers together with 13 Jbeta primers. Only in-frame clones appear in the TCRdb table, and some are missing; sequencing was by immunoSEQ multiplex PCR. The sample lists 100,000 to 130,000 clones, 74% occurring once. For this clone: Its antigen is unidentified.

The specimen sequenced was PBMCs. This clonotype was obtained from a middle-aged woman in good health and CMV-seropositive.

CDR3 protein: CASSPGTSTDTQYF. In nucleotides, the CDR3 is TGTGCCAGCAGCCCCGGGACTAGCACAGATACGCAGTATTTT. The chain uses TRBV7-3 and TRBJ2-3; D possibly corresponds to TRBD2 (6 bases). V was clipped by 5 bases and J by 0 bases, with 9 bases between them. Germline assignment: CDR1 SGHTA and CDR2 FQGTGA. This CDR3 spans 14 amino acids.